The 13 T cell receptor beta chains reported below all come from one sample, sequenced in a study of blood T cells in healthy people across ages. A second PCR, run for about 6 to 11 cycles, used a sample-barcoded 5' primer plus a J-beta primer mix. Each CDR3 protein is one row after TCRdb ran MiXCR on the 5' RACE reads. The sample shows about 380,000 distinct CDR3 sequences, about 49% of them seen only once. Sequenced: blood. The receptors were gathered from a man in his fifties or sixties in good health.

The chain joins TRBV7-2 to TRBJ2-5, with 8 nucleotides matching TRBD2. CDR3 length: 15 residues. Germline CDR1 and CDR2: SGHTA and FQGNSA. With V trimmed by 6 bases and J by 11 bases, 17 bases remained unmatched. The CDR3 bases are TGTGCCAGCAGGTCTCCCGGGACTAGGGTCGGGGAGCAGTACTTC. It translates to CASRSPGTRVGEQYF.

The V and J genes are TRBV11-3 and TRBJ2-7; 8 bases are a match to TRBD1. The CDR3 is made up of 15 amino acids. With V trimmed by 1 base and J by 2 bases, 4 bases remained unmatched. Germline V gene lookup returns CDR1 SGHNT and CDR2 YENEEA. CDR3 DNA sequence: TGTGCCAGCAGCTTAGCGTCAGGGGGCGCCTACGAGCAGTACTTC. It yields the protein CASSLASGGAYEQYF.

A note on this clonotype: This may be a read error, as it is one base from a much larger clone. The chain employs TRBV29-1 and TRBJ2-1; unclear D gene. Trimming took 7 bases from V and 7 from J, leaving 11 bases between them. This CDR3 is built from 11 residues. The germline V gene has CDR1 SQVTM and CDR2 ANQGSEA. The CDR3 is CSGPKWNEQFF. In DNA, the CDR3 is TGCAGCGGTCCAAAATGGAATGAGCAGTTCTTC.

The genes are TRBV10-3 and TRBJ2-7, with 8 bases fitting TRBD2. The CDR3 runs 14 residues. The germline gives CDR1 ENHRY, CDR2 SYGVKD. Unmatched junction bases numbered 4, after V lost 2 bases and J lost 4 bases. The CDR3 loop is CAISEGGTRYEQYF. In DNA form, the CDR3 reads TGTGCCATCAGTGAGGGGGGGACTAGATACGAGCAGTACTTC.

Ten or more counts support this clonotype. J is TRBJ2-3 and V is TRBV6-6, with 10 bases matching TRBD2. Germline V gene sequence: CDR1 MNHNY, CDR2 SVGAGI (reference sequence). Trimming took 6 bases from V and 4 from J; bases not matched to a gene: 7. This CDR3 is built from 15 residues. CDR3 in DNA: TGTGCCAGCAGAAGTCAGCGGGAGGGGTCAGATACGCAGTATTTT. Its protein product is CASRSQREGSDTQYF.

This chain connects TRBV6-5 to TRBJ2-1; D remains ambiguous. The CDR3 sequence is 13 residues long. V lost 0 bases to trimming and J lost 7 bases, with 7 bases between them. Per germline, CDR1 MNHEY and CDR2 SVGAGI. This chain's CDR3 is CASSYSLGNEQFF. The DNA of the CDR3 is TGTGCCAGCAGTTACTCTCTCGGGAATGAGCAGTTCTTC.

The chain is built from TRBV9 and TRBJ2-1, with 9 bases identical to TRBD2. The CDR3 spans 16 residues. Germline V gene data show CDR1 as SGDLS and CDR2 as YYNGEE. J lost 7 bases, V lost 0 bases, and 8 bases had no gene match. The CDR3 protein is CASSVVSLAGKNEQFF. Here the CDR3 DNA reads TGTGCCAGCAGCGTAGTCTCTCTAGCGGGAAAAAATGAGCAGTTCTTC.

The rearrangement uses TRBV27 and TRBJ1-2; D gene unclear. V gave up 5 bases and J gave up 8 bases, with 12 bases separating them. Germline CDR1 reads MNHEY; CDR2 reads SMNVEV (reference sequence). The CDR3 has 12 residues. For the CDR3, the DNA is TGTGCCAGCAGTCCTCGAGTGGGAGGCTACACCTTC. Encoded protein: CASSPRVGGYTF.

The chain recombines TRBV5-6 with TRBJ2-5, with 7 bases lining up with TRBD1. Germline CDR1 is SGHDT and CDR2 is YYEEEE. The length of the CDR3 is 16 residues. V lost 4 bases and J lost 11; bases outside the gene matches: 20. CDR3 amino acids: CASSPTDRAYRNEQYF. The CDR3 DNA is TGTGCCAGCAGCCCAACCGACAGGGCCTACAGGAATGAGCAGTACTTC.

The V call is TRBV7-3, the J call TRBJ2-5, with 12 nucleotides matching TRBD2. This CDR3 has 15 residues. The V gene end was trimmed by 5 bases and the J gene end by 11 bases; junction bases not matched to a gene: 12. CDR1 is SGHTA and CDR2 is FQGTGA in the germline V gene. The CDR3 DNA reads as TGTGCCAGCAGCCCGGAGCGACTAGCGGGAGTTGAGCAGTACTTC. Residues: CASSPERLAGVEQYF.

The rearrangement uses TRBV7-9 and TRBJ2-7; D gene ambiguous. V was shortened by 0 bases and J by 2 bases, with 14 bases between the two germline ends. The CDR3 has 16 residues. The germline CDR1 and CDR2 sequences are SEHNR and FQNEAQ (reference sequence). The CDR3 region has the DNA TGTGCCAGCAGCTTAGCCAATCCCAGCTCCGCCTACGAGCAGTACTTC. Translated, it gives CASSLANPSSAYEQYF.

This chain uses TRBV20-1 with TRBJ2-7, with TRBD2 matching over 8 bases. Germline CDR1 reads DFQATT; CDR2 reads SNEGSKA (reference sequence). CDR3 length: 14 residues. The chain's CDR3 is CRVERESSSYEQYF. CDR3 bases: TGCAGGGTAGAGCGGGAGTCGAGCTCCTACGAGCAGTACTTC.

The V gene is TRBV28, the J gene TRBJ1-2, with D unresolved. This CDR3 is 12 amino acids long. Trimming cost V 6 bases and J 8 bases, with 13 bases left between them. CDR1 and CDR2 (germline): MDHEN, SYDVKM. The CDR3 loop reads CASSPPPLGYTF. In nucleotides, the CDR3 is TGTGCCAGCAGCCCCCCACCCCTGGGCTACACCTTC.